The clone carrying this T cell receptor beta chain was detected ten times or more. Its antigen remains unknown. The data derive from a study of T cell repertoires in cytomegalovirus infection. Across the whole study: Public TCR beta signature analysis indicated the presence of both CMV infection and matching HLA type. Study-level points and caveats: CMV-specific HLA-C-restricted TCR beta clonotypes dominated the ex vivo response. There were carriers of CMV plus the relevant HLA, and cumulative public TCR beta family frequency identified them.

Via MiXCR, TCRdb re-called the reads, giving one row per CDR3 protein. The repertoire consists of more than 500,000 distinct CDR3 sequences, with more than 15% occurring once and the leading ten covering 20% to 30%. J lost 8 bases, V lost 6 bases, and 6 bases had no gene match. The germline gives CDR1 SGHTA, CDR2 FQGTGA. The CDR3 contains 13 residues. This clonotype was obtained from a human donor in good health (CMV status not recorded). Some clones in this sample may be carry-over from other donors' samples. The V gene is TRBV7-3, the J gene TRBJ2-1; 8 positions match TRBD1. The sample was CD8+ T cells from PBMCs. CDR3 nucleotides: TGTGCCAGCAGTTCCGACAGGGGCCATGAGCAGTTCTTC. Its translation: CASSSDRGHEQFF.